This entry features one T cell receptor (beta chain) sequence. Its antigen target is currently unknown. One base away there is no much larger clone; base qualities are not given. The cohort was made up of under 800 healthy bone marrow donors. At the time of sampling, all cohort members were nominally healthy, though unrecorded immune exposures were likely present. The donor tested CMV seronegative, placing the donor among the 352 seronegative members of the cohort. Each donor provided a peripheral blood sample, and peripheral blood mononuclear cells were used for TCR beta sequencing. The Qiagen DNeasy Blood Extraction Kit was used to extract genomic DNA from the blood cell samples. From its cysteine to its phenylalanine, the CDR3 spans 12 amino acids. The read is trimmed to its CDR3 DNA, 36 bases read in frame from base 1. The germline V gene sets CDR1 to MNHEY and CDR2 to SVGAGI. V and J are trimmed by 6 bases and 5 bases, and the gene matches miss 0 bases of the junction.

This specimen belongs to a study of cytomegalovirus exposure and HLA in healthy donors (dated by TCRdb to 2016 to 2017). Background for the entire study: In an earlier analysis of some 550 of the donors, approximately 260 Gb of sequence data and 90 million to 120 million unique TCR beta sequences from about 190 million T cells were reported. The study was designed to test whether signatures of past pathogen exposure could be identified by cataloging public T cell receptors. An earlier analysis of 500 to 650 of the donors applied high-throughput TCR beta sequencing to assess whether each TCR beta V gene segment acted as functional or pseudogenic. In a later genetic analysis, genome-wide SNP genotypes for about 65% of the roughly 700 donors were used, and that subset was treated as a discovery cohort. The number of typed donors differed by locus: roughly 629-640 for A, B, C, DRB1 and DQB1; some 500 for DQA1; some 610 for DPA1; and some 430 for DPB1. About five DR-DQ haplotypes were treated as single units for association and clustering because of strong linkage in the cohort. In addition to the first cohort of around 670 subjects, a separate validation cohort of 130 or so different subjects was used. Rather than drawing on any new phenotypic data, the later analysis identified candidate immune exposures from TCR beta sequences and the way those sequences occurred across donors. The study combined high-throughput TCR immunosequencing, statistical association of individual TCRs with disease status, and machine learning to predict cytomegalovirus infection status. Among 300 to 500 genotyped donors of the cohort, an average of approximately 200,000 unique TCR beta nucleotide sequences was sequenced per donor, of which roughly 17% were non-productive. Both class I and class II loci were covered by HLA typing, at four-digit resolution. Donor age, sex, ethnicity and CMV serostatus were compiled together with the repertoire data. Of the roughly 400 genotyped donors, around 81% fell in the genetic ancestry cluster associated with self-reported Caucasian donors. Using immunosequencing, the study profiled T cell repertoires from 500 to 800 subjects and related those repertoires to cytomegalovirus serostatus. An early release covering 550 to 700 HLA-typed donors comprised about 310 gigabases of sequencing data and around 80 million unique TCR sequences. Every repertoire in the discovery cohort had been generated on one and the same sequencing platform. A later analysis re-analyzed previously published TCR beta repertoires from about 730 donors and added high-resolution HLA genotyping to study TCR occurrence patterns. Overall study outcomes, separate from this receptor: An earlier analysis of 587 of the donors showed that most TCR beta V segments appeared in productive rearrangements either about 87% or about 30% of the time, which broadly matched IMGT annotations. In a later genetic analysis, a missense DCLRE1C variant was associated with V-gene and J-gene trimming of TCR beta chains, and the association was replicated in an independent cohort. At a false discovery rate of 0.05, a later analysis linked 15,000 to 20,000 TCR beta sequences to specific HLA alleles. Because HLA typing was unavailable for some donors at each locus, only the typed subset was used in association tests. Because the 87-base-pair reads could not distinguish some IMGT-functional V segments, including TRBV6-2 and TRBV6-3, those segments were excluded. Strong co-occurrence of HLA alleles, especially DR and DQ, made assigning TCR associations to individual alleles difficult. In this cohort, only TCR beta chains were sequenced, and detectable features were limited by the absence of alpha or paired-chain data. Compared with the approximately 600-donor mean, donors in an Asian-associated ancestry cluster had fewer N-insertions in productive TCRs, according to a later genetic analysis. According to the authors, the approach could potentially be generalized to other disease states and immunological phenotypes. Linkage disequilibrium might explain the correlated functional status among segregating V segments, but an unknown experimental factor could not be ruled out. Presence/absence analyses assumed roughly uniform sequencing depth across donors, an assumption that may not hold. In a later analysis, TCR association rates were found to vary across HLA loci, with the most associated TCRs seen for DRB1 alleles and the fewest for HLA-C alleles. Immune exposure information for the cohort was limited to CMV serostatus. The classifier was reported to diagnose cytomegalovirus status with high specificity and sensitivity in both the original and validation cohorts. The earlier analysis of some 540 of the donors excluded around 17 rarely observed V segments, including chromosome 9 orphons, because counts were too low. A later analysis reported that several top co-occurrence clusters appeared linked to parvovirus B19, influenza, CMV and Epstein-Barr virus. Compared with equally common non-associated chains, HLA-associated TCR beta chains in a later analysis were more clonally expanded and had lower generation probabilities. A further reported finding was that TCR beta sequences accurately predicted the HLA-A and HLA-B alleles for most subjects in the first cohort. Most TCR sequences were seen in very few donors, while some public TCRs were found in many individuals. A cluster of highly shared sequence variants was judged likely to represent a technical artifact of the sequencing pipeline. Most CMV-associated TCR beta chains appeared to be HLA-restricted in a later analysis, and the HLA associations seemed to be driven largely by CMV exposure. A few of the identified cytomegalovirus-associated TCR beta chains were confirmed in vitro to be specific for cytomegalovirus antigens. The study gave a list of under 200 TCR beta chains associated with cytomegalovirus.

Libraries came from the immunoSEQ multiplex PCR assay. For the multiplex PCR, a mixture combining 60 forward primers for TCR Vbeta segments and 13 reverse primers for TCR Jbeta segments was used. The CDR3 region of rearranged TCR beta genes was amplified from genomic DNA by a multiplex PCR assay. Amplified TCR beta libraries were sequenced as 87-base-pair reads on the Illumina HiSeq System. Per the authors' processing: A later analysis counted some 80 million unique TCR beta chains across the 650 to 700 repertoires, and approximately 11 million of these chains were shared by at least two donors. Raw reads were error-corrected and collapsed into unique sequences with a nearest-neighbor algorithm that merged closely related sequences to remove PCR and sequencing errors. To assign V, D and J gene segments, CDR3 sequences were aligned to IMGT reference sequences. Each retained sequence needed at least a six-nucleotide match to both a V gene segment and a J gene segment. Rearrangements were called productive when the CDR3 lacked stop codons and stayed in frame with V and J; all others were non-productive. CDR3 was defined according to IMGT convention as the region running from the second conserved V-encoded cysteine to the conserved J-encoded phenylalanine. The earlier analysis of 587 of the donors excluded any sequence lacking an unambiguous match to a single V gene segment. In an earlier analysis of around 590 of the donors, a V segment was called functional when productive rearrangements were above 56.7%, and segregating when the standard deviation between donors exceeded 5%. A statistical classification framework was built to diagnose cytomegalovirus status from the catalog of TCR beta chain sequences. V and J gene assignment, in a later analysis, came from comparing TCR nucleotide sequences with IMGT/GENE-DB human TR gene sequences. The TCRdist pipeline was used in a later analysis to assign CDR3 sequences and most-parsimonious VDJ recombination scenarios. In a later analysis, each TCR beta chain was defined by its CDR3 amino acid sequence together with its V-gene family, and reads lacking a unique V-gene family were excluded. A later analysis removed 500 to 600 highly shared, low-generation-probability nucleotide sequences to deal with suspected cross-contamination and a sequencing artifact. In a later analysis, a clonal expansion index was calculated for each public chain from normalized within-repertoire ranks of inferred template counts. In a later analysis, generation probabilities were computed using a VDJ recombination model fitted to out-of-frame rearrangements, and the results were checked against IGoR. In a later analysis, hypergeometric tests were used to score TCR-TCR, TCR-HLA and TCR-CMV co-occurrence, with a repertoire-size bias correction applied to TCR pairs. A later analysis estimated false discovery rates by permuting HLA or CMV assignments 20 times. In a later analysis, co-occurring TCRs were grouped using DBSCAN, and TCRdist sequence similarity was added for clustering within HLA-allele-positive subsets. Repertoires with fewer than 30,000 or more than 120,000 public chains, plus five repertoires with anomalous nucleotide sharing, were excluded from co-occurrence clustering. TCRdb stores this immuneACCESS table with in-frame sequences only. Part of the clones is absent; in the studies checked, under half of the shortfall reflects unresolved V genes, and no reason is known for the rest. That table gives V, J and clone size, and the DNA gave D and trimming. This sample lists approximately 160,000 clones; around 80% were detected once. 0.65% to 0.85% of the sample is held by the ten biggest clonotypes.

The chain is encoded by TRBV6-5 joined to TRBJ2-2, with 7 central nucleotides matching TRBD1. This clonotype was sampled from a female donor in good health and CMV-seronegative. Material for sequencing was PBMCs. The CDR3 has the sequence CASSRGTGELFF. The nucleotides are TGTGCCAGCAGCAGGGGGACCGGGGAGCTGTTTTTT.